The 2 T cell receptor beta chains below come from one sample, sequenced in a study of blood T cell repertoires in COVID-19. TCRdb's copy holds only in-frame clones and misses some; the assay was immunoSEQ multiplex PCR. In the table there are about 140,000 clones, 65% to 90% of which are singletons. The sequencing input was peripheral blood. The receptors here all came from a human donor in a cohort sampled during active COVID-19.

This rearrangement joins TRBV19 to TRBJ1-4; 8 bases are a match to TRBD1. This CDR3 spans 18 amino acids. V lost 4 bases, J lost 0 bases, and 10 bases stayed unmatched. Germline lookup yields CDR1 LNHDA and CDR2 SQIVND (reference sequence). The CDR3 spells CASSTRTGLGATNEKLFF. CDR3 DNA sequence: TGTGCCAGTAGTACCCGGACAGGGCTGGGTGCAACTAATGAAAAACTGTTTTTT.

The chain employs TRBV28 and TRBJ1-2, with D unresolved. V lost 5 bases and J lost 3, with 10 bases in between. The CDR3 is 13 residues long. Looked up from germline, CDR1 is MDHEN and CDR2 is SYDVKM. CDR3 loop: CASSLDMDYGYTF. CDR3 sequence (DNA): TGTGCCAGCAGTCTCGACATGGACTATGGCTACACCTTC.